The clone carrying this T cell receptor beta chain was observed a single time. The sample is drawn from a study of blood T cell repertoires in COVID-19. Study as a whole: Some COVID-19 samples were acute and others convalescent; all came from the United States, Italy and Spain. PBMCs, B-cell-depleted T cells, or T cells were the source of the cDNA or gDNA that made up the material.

Authors' methods: Estimated nucleated cell counts came from reference gene primer amplification. Libraries were prepared by immunoSEQ multiplex PCR; TCRdb keeps only in-frame clonotypes and omits some of them. From that table come the V and J calls and clone size; the DNA was used to work out D and trimming. The repertoire includes roughly 240,000 clones, about 86% of them detected once, and approximately 4% sits in the top ten. CDR3 length equals 12 residues. Trimming took 6 bases from V and 6 from J; bases not matched to a gene: 1. The chain joins TRBV12-3 or TRBV12-4 to TRBJ2-2, with 7 bases fitting TRBD2. Sequenced: peripheral blood. The receptor's source is a man aged 18 to 30 with active or convalescent COVID-19. The CDR3, as DNA: TGTGCCAGCAGGGGGGGGTCCGGGGAGCTGTTTTTT. This encodes CASRGGSGELFF.